The clone carrying this TCR beta chain has a single count. The target antigen is unknown. These data come from a study of cytomegalovirus exposure and HLA in healthy donors. General study findings and limits: The classifier reportedly diagnosed cytomegalovirus status with high sensitivity and specificity. Most observed TCR sequences were rare, whereas some public TCRs were detected in many donors. In vitro data verified three CMV-associated chains as specific for CMV antigens. Altogether, 160 or so TCR beta chains were recorded as cytomegalovirus-associated.

The table came from immunoSEQ multiplex PCR; TCRdb's copy has only in-frame clones and leaves some out. Of more than 55,000 clones listed, around 94% are singletons. Sequencing used PBMCs. This sequence was found in a woman younger than 35 in good health and CMV-seronegative.

Here the CDR3 DNA reads TGTGCCAGCAGCTTCTCGCCAACAGGGGCCCCCTACGAGCAGTACTTC. Amino acids: CASSFSPTGAPYEQYF. This chain joins TRBV7-3 and TRBJ2-7, with 7 bases aligning to TRBD1. The CDR3 spans 16 residues. The V segment lost 3 bases and the J segment 2 bases; nucleotides outside the gene matches: 10. The germline CDR1 and CDR2 sequences are SGHTA and FQGTGA. The complete variable domain, with remaining parts taken from reference TRBV7-3 and TRBJ2-7, reads GAGVSQTPSNKVTEKGKYVELRCDPISGHTALYWYRQSLGQGPEFLIYFQGTGAADDSGLPNDRFFAVRPEGSVSTLKIQRTERGDSAVYLCASSFSPTGAPYEQYFGPGTRLTVT.